A single sample gave rise to the 22 T cell receptor beta chains below, sequenced in a study of T cell responses to AZD1222 COVID-19 vaccine. This table comes from immunoSEQ multiplex PCR, and its TCRdb copy is limited to in-frame clones, with some not included. This table has about 120,000 clones, 85% to 90% appearing once. This material consisted of peripheral blood, taken 28 days after the second AZD1222 dose. The receptors derive from an adult who received the AZD1222 COVID-19 vaccine.

V is TRBV2 and J is TRBJ2-2, with D perhaps TRBD2 (7 bases). V lost 6 bases and J lost 1, with 12 bases in between. The CDR3 is made up of 15 amino acids. Germline V lookup: CDR1 SNHLY, CDR2 FYNNEI. CDR3 coding DNA: TGTGCCAGCAGAGGGGGGGTAAGGAACACCGGGGAGCTGTTTTTT. Translation: CASRGGVRNTGELFF.

V is TRBV2 and J is TRBJ2-5; 8 bases align to TRBD2. Germline V lookup: CDR1 SNHLY, CDR2 FYNNEI. The CDR3 covers 15 residues. J lost 0 bases, V lost 3 bases, and 3 bases had no gene match. The CDR3 spells CASSEAGGYQETQYF. The CDR3, as DNA: TGTGCCAGCAGTGAGGCGGGGGGCTACCAAGAGACCCAGTACTTC.

The V and J genes are TRBV7-6 and TRBJ2-5; D ambiguous. There are 16 residues in the CDR3. Per the germline V gene, CDR1 is SGHVS and CDR2 is FNYEAQ. V lost 0 bases and J lost 5, with 16 bases in between. The CDR3 DNA follows: TGTGCCAGCAGCTTAGCCCCCGGACCTCCGGGCGAGACCCAGTACTTC. This encodes CASSLAPGPPGETQYF. The full variable domain, completed using reference TRBV7-6 and TRBJ2-5, is GAGVSQSPRYKVTKRGQDVALRCDPISGHVSLYWYRQALGQGPEFLTYFNYEAQQDKSGLPNDRFSAERPEGSISTLTIQRTEQRDSAMYRCASSLAPGPPGETQYFGPGTRLLVL.

This chain connects TRBV30 to TRBJ2-2; TRBD2 matches at 9 bases. V lost 2 bases, J lost 4 bases, and 5 bases stayed unmatched. The CDR3 extends over 15 amino acids. Germline V CDR1 and CDR2: GTSNPN, SVGIG (reference sequence). The CDR3 DNA reads TGTGCCTGGAGTAGGCTAGCGGGGCTCACCGGGGAGCTGTTTTTT. Translated: CAWSRLAGLTGELFF. The full variable domain, with the rest looked up from reference TRBV30 and TRBJ2-2, is SQTIHQWPATLVQPVGSPLSLECTVEGTSNPNLYWYRQAAGRGLQLLFYSVGIGQISSEVPQNLSASRPQDRQFILSSKKLLLSDSGFYLCAWSRLAGLTGELFFGEGSRLTVL.

The CDR3 DNA sequence: TGCGCCAGCAGCTTGGCATTGGGACAGCCCCAGCATTTT. Protein product: CASSLALGQPQHF. The rearrangement joins TRBV5-1 to TRBJ1-5; D call uncertain. V dropped 0 bases and J dropped 7 bases, with 8 bases sitting between them. The CDR3 extends over 13 amino acids. Germline-derived CDR1 and CDR2 are SGHRS and YFSETQ.

CDR3 amino acids: CASNIFGTSGGAGDTQYF. The CDR3 DNA is TGTGCCAGCAACATATTCGGGACTAGCGGGGGAGCAGGGGATACGCAGTATTTT. The chain links TRBV27 to TRBJ2-3; the match to TRBD2 covers 14 bases. Germline CDR1 MNHEY, CDR2 SMNVEV (reference sequence). Trimming cost V 7 bases and J 6 bases; bases outside gene matches: 15. The CDR3 sequence is 18 residues long.

This chain uses TRBV28 with TRBJ2-4, with a weak D call TRBD2 (5 bases). Germline V gives CDR1 MDHEN, CDR2 SYDVKM. Trimming removed 6 bases at V and 0 bases at J, with 9 bases between. CDR3 length: 14 residues. The CDR3 nucleotides read TGTGCCAGCAGGGACTCGGGAGCCAAAAACATTCAGTACTTC. It yields the protein CASRDSGAKNIQYF.

The gene calls are TRBV10-3 and TRBJ2-2, with 9 bases aligning to TRBD1. CDR3 size: 16 residues. With V trimmed by 2 bases and J by 7 bases, 8 bases remained unmatched. Germline CDR1 reads ENHRY; CDR2 reads SYGVKD. CDR3 sequence: CAISEGGQGTYGELFF. CDR3 in DNA: TGTGCCATCAGTGAGGGGGGACAGGGAACCTACGGGGAGCTGTTTTTT.

The gene calls are TRBV23-1 and TRBJ1-1; unclear D gene. Being an ORF, TRBV23-1 has a function that is uncertain. The ends were cut back, 5 bases at V and 3 bases at J, with 22 bases in the middle. The CDR3 contains 17 residues. The CDR3 protein is CASSCGPKGIGYTEAFF. CDR3 bases: TGCGCCAGCAGTTGCGGGCCCAAGGGAATTGGGTACACTGAAGCTTTCTTT.

The J gene is TRBJ2-6, the V gene TRBV5-6; D not resolved. V shed 4 bases and J shed 0 bases, with 8 bases lying between them. The CDR3 has 15 amino acids. Per germline, CDR1 SGHDT and CDR2 YYEEEE. The CDR3 sequence is CASSPDPSGANVLTF. CDR3 bases: TGTGCCAGCAGCCCTGACCCCTCTGGGGCCAACGTCCTGACTTTC.

The rearrangement links TRBV30 to TRBJ1-5; D may be TRBD1 (5 bases). Germline CDR1 GTSNPN, CDR2 SVGIG (reference sequence). The CDR3 spans 13 residues. V was cut by 1 base and J by 6 bases, with 10 bases left in between. The CDR3 coding sequence is TGTGCCTGGAGTGGTTCGGGGGTTCAGCCCCAGCATTTT. Protein product: CAWSGSGVQPQHF. The full variable domain, completed using reference TRBV30 and TRBJ1-5, is SQTIHQWPATLVQPVGSPLSLECTVEGTSNPNLYWYRQAAGRGLQLLFYSVGIGQISSEVPQNLSASRPQDRQFILSSKKLLLSDSGFYLCAWSGSGVQPQHFGDGTRLSIL.

This rearrangement joins TRBV27 to TRBJ2-7; 8 nucleotides match TRBD1. CDR3 length: 14 residues. V lost 6 bases to trimming and J lost 3 bases; unmatched junction nucleotides: 7. Looked up from germline, CDR1 is MNHEY and CDR2 is SMNVEV (reference sequence). CDR3: CASRRQGSLYEQYF. CDR3 in DNA: TGTGCCAGCAGGCGACAGGGGTCTCTCTACGAGCAGTACTTC.

The genes are TRBV29-1 and TRBJ1-1; D is uncertain. V lost 7 bases and J 5 bases, leaving 14 bases between the germline ends. The CDR3 loop spans 12 amino acids. Per the germline V gene, CDR1 is SQVTM and CDR2 is ANQGSEA. The CDR3 nucleotides are TGCAGCGCCCGAATCCCGGAAACTGAAGCTTTCTTT. Its protein product is CSARIPETEAFF.

The V gene is TRBV4-1, the J gene TRBJ2-7; D is perhaps TRBD2 (6 bases). The V end was cut by 1 base, the J end by 4 bases, with 17 bases between. Germline CDR1 MGHRA, CDR2 YSYEKL. The CDR3 runs to 16 residues. The CDR3 nucleotides read TGCGCCAGCAGCCAAGCTTACCGGGACTTTCCTTACGAGCAGTACTTC. Translating gives CASSQAYRDFPYEQYF.

This clone is a singleton in its sample. This rearrangement joins TRBV12-3 or TRBV12-4 to TRBJ1-2; D is uncertain. CDR3 length: 13 residues. V was clipped by 6 bases and J by 4 bases, with 12 bases between them. CDR3 sequence (DNA): TGTGCCAGCAGCCTTGGGGTCGGCTATGGCTACACCTTC. Residues: CASSLGVGYGYTF.

This chain uses TRBV5-1 with TRBJ1-5; D remains ambiguous. The V gene's germline CDR1 is SGHRS and CDR2 YFSETQ. Trimming pared 4 bases from V and 1 base from J, leaving 6 bases between. The CDR3 contains 13 residues. CDR3 sequence reads: CASSRDSNQPQHF. CDR3 in DNA: TGCGCCAGCAGCCGTGACAGCAATCAGCCCCAGCATTTT.

V is TRBV6-4 and J is TRBJ2-3; D not resolved. The germline CDR1 and CDR2 sequences are MRHNA and SNTAGT. CDR3 size: 16 residues. V was shortened by 2 bases and J by 0 bases, with 12 bases between the two germline ends. The CDR3 protein is CASSDVVWSSTDTQYF. In DNA form, the CDR3 reads TGTGCCAGCAGTGACGTCGTCTGGTCTAGCACAGATACGCAGTATTTT.

This chain links TRBV7-2 with TRBJ1-2, with D unresolved. The CDR3 has 15 amino acids. Trimming took off 5 bases at V and 3 bases at J, with 16 bases between the two ends. The germline V gene has CDR1 SGHTA and CDR2 FQGNSA. CDR3 nucleotides: TGTGCCAGCAGCCCAGGTGGGAGTCGAGACTATGGCTACACCTTC. It yields the protein CASSPGGSRDYGYTF.

CDR3 sequence (DNA): TGTGCCTGGAGAAACGGGGACAGGACTGAAAAACTGTTTTTT. It yields the protein CAWRNGDRTEKLFF. J is TRBJ1-4 and V is TRBV30; 8 nucleotides line up with TRBD1. The junction had 7 bases not matched to a gene; V was cut back by 3 bases and J by 7 bases. The CDR3 spans 14 residues. The germline V gene has CDR1 GTSNPN and CDR2 SVGIG (reference sequence).

This chain's CDR3 is CASSQGVGPGYTF. The CDR3 DNA follows: TGTGCCAGCAGCCAAGGCGTAGGCCCTGGCTACACCTTC. The chain carries TRBV3-1 (or the pseudogene TRBV3-2) and TRBJ1-2; no firm D call. V was shortened by 1 base and J by 7 bases, with 10 bases between the two germline ends. The germline V gene encodes CDR1 LGHDT and CDR2 YNNKEL (reference sequence). CDR3 length equals 13 residues.

This clone has a handful of counts. The chain links TRBV3-1 (or the pseudogene TRBV3-2) to TRBJ2-3; 11 nucleotides line up with TRBD2. J lost 6 bases, V lost 3 bases, and 8 bases had no gene match. This CDR3 contains 16 residues. Germline V lookup: CDR1 LGHDT, CDR2 YNNKEL (reference sequence). The CDR3 DNA reads as TGTGCCAGCAGCCATCTCCAACTAGCGGGGGACGATACGCAGTATTTT. Translated, it gives CASSHLQLAGDDTQYF.

About this clone itself: Other DNA sequences in the same sample also yield this CDR3. The chain has TRBV19 and TRBJ2-7, with D possibly being TRBD2 (5 bases). The V end was cut by 5 bases, the J end by 3 bases, with 8 bases between. Germline CDR1 LNHDA, CDR2 SQIVND (reference sequence). The CDR3 loop spans 12 amino acids. CDR3 nucleotides: TGTGCCAGTAGTCGGACTGGCTACGAGCAGTACTTC. Amino acids: CASSRTGYEQYF. The variable domain in full, completed from reference TRBV19 and TRBJ2-7, reads DGGITQSPKYLFRKEGQNVTLSCEQNLNHDAMYWYRQDPGQGLRLIYYSQIVNDFQKGDIAEGYSVSREKKESFPLTVTSAQKNPTAFYLCASSRTGYEQYFGPGTRLTVT.